This T cell receptor beta chain was sequenced during a study of long-term antiretroviral therapy in people with HIV. With survey level as its setting, the immunoSEQ assay was v3.0. Sequenced by immunoSEQ multiplex PCR; TCRdb stores in-frame clones only, minus some. The table shows tens of thousands of clones, with approximately 95% occurring only once. This clone was detected only once. Samples held 1-10 million cryopreserved PBMC before DNA extraction. Sequencing was performed on unsorted PBMCs, taken 5.3 years after starting antiretroviral therapy. This TCR derives from a man aged 45-65 years with HIV.

CDR3 DNA sequence: TGTGCCACGGCTAGCGGGGGGACAGATACGCAGTATTTT. Amino acids: CATASGGTDTQYF. V and J are TRBV5-4 and TRBJ2-3; 11 nucleotides align to TRBD2. V shed 9 bases, J shed 3 bases, and the junction held 3 bases outside the gene matches. The CDR3 has 13 amino acids. The germline gives CDR1 SGHNT, CDR2 YYREEE (reference sequence).